This TCR beta chain was documented in a study of glioma-infiltrating T cells. The iRepertoire nested amplicon-rescue multiplex PCR amplified TCR alpha and beta CDR3s from RNA. TCRdb itself ran the multiplex PCR reads through MiXCR, one entry per CDR3 protein. The repertoire includes 150,000 to 200,000 distinct CDR3 sequences, approximately 30% of them detected once, and 20% sits in the top ten. There are many counts of this clonotype. CDR1 is KGHSH, CDR2 LQKENI, per germline. V lost 0 bases and J lost 3, with 9 bases in between. There are 14 residues in the CDR3. The sequencing input was glioma tissue, nonneoplastic brain tissue, or PBMCs (not recorded which). The TCR originated in a human donor with low-grade glioma or glioblastoma, undergoing nonglioma brain surgery, or in good health (not recorded which). The V and J genes are TRBV18 and TRBJ2-7; unclear D gene. Here the CDR3 reads CASSPPGNLYEQYF. CDR3 DNA: TGTGCCAGCTCACCACCGGGGAACCTCTACGAGCAGTACTTC.